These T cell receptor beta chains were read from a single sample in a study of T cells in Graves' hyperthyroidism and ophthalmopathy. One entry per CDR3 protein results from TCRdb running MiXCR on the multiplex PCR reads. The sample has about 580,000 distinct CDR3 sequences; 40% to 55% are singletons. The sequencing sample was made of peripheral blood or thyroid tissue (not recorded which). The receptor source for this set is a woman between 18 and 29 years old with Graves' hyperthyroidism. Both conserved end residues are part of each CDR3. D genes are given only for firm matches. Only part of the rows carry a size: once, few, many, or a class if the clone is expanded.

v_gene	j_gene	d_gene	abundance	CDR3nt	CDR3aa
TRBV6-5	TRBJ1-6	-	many	TGTGCCAGCAGATATCCGGGGGACAATTCACCCCTCCACTTT	CASRYPGDNSPLHF
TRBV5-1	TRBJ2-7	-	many	TGCGCCAGCAGCTTGGGGGAGAACGAGCAGTACTTC	CASSLGENEQYF
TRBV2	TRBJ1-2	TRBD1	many	TGTGCCAGCAGTGAATCGGTGCAACAGGGGTATGGCTACACCTTC	CASSESVQQGYGYTF
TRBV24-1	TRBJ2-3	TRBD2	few	TGTGCCACCAGTGATTGGGCGACTAGCGGTGGGAGCACAGATACGCAGTATTTT	CATSDWATSGGSTDTQYF
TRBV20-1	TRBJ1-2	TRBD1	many	TGCAGTGCTAGGCCTCGGACAGGGAACTATGGCTACACCTTC	CSARPRTGNYGYTF
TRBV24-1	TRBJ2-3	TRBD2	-	TGTGCCACCAGTGACCTTAGCGGGAACACAGATACGCAGTATTTT	CATSDLSGNTDTQYF
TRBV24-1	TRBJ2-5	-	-	TGTGCCACCAGTGCTAGCGACGGGCAGGTGGAGACCCAGTACTTC	CATSASDGQVETQYF
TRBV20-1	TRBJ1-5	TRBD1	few	TGCAGTGCCAGGGGGCTAGGGCAGCCCCAGCATTTT	CSARGLGQPQHF
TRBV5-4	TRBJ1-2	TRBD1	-	TGTGCCAGCAGACGGGCTAGCGGACAGGGCGGTGGCTACACCTTC	CASRRASGQGGGYTF
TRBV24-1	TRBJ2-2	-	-	TGTGCCACCAGTGGAGGAGGAGAAACCGGGGAGCTGTTTTTT	CATSGGGETGELFF
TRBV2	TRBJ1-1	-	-	TGTGCCAGCAGTGAAACAGGGCACCAAGCTTTCTTT	CASSETGHQAFF
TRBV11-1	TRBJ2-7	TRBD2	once	TGTGCCAGCAAGGAGGGAGGGCTGTTTGAGCAGTACTTC	CASKEGGLFEQYF
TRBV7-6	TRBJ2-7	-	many	TGTGCCAGCAGCTCTAGTGGGTCAGGTGCCTACGAGCAGTACTTC	CASSSSGSGAYEQYF
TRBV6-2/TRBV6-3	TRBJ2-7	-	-	TGTGCCAGCAGTACCCCCACGGCTAGCACCTACGAGCAGTACTTC	CASSTPTASTYEQYF
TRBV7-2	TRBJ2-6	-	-	TGTGCCAGCAGCGCGGACAACGTCCTGACTTTC	CASSADNVLTF
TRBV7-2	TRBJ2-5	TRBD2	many	TGTGCCAGCAGCATGACTAGCGGAGTATCCCAAGAGACCCAGTACTTC	CASSMTSGVSQETQYF
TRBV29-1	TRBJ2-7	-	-	TGCAGCGTTGAAGCAGGGTACTACGAGCAGTACTTC	CSVEAGYYEQYF
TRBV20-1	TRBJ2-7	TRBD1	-	TGCAGTGCGGACAGGGGAGTAGCCTACGAGCAGTACTTC	CSADRGVAYEQYF
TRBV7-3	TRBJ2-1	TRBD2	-	TGTGCCAGCAGCTTGTTAGCGGGGAGCTCCTACAATGAGCAGTTCTTC	CASSLLAGSSYNEQFF
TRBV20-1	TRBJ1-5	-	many	TGCAGTGCTAGAGAGTTGAACACTGGGGGTCAGCCCCAGCATTTT	CSARELNTGGQPQHF